The 6 T cell receptor beta chains given below trace back to one sample, sequenced in a study of blood T cell repertoires in COVID-19. Sequenced by immunoSEQ multiplex PCR; TCRdb stores in-frame clones only, minus some. The profile shows 250,000 to 350,000 clones, 70% to 90% of them singletons. The sequencing input was peripheral blood. All receptors come from a man aged 18 to 30 with active or convalescent COVID-19.

The genes are TRBV29-1 and TRBJ2-7; D gene ambiguous. V was trimmed by 5 bases and J by 5 bases, leaving 13 bases between them. The germline gives CDR1 SQVTM, CDR2 ANQGSEA. The CDR3 is 12 residues long. The CDR3 here is CSVSPGLNEQYF. DNA of the CDR3: TGCAGCGTTTCTCCCGGTTTAAACGAGCAGTACTTC.

The chain couples TRBV25-1 to TRBJ1-2; no reliable D call. Trimming took off 4 bases at V and 2 bases at J, with 8 bases between the two ends. The CDR3 runs to 13 residues. CDR1 is MGHDK, CDR2 SYGVNS, per germline. This CDR3 reads CASSVQWNYGYTF. CDR3 DNA sequence: TGTGCCAGCAGTGTACAGTGGAACTATGGCTACACCTTC.

This clone appeared a few times. This chain links TRBV19 with TRBJ2-7; D call uncertain. Trimming removed 5 bases from V and 0 bases from J, with 5 bases in between. The CDR3 has 12 residues. Germline V gives CDR1 LNHDA, CDR2 SQIVND (reference sequence). CDR3 protein: CASSRYSYEQYF. As DNA, the CDR3 is TGTGCCAGTAGTCGCTACTCCTACGAGCAGTACTTC.

This CDR3 is CASSSSLAGGHDEQFF. DNA for the CDR3: TGTGCCAGTAGTTCCTCTCTAGCGGGGGGGCACGATGAGCAGTTCTTC. The rearrangement links TRBV19 to TRBJ2-1, with 12 bases that match TRBD2. The germline CDR1 and CDR2 sequences are LNHDA and SQIVND (reference sequence). This CDR3 comprises 16 residues. V dropped 5 bases and J dropped 8; count of bases not matched to a gene: 10. The variable domain in full, with the rest retrieved from reference TRBV19 and TRBJ2-1, is DGGITQSPKYLFRKEGQNVTLSCEQNLNHDAMYWYRQDPGQGLRLIYYSQIVNDFQKGDIAEGYSVSREKKESFPLTVTSAQKNPTAFYLCASSSSLAGGHDEQFFGPGTRLTVL.

This clone was picked up a small number of times. V is TRBV25-1 and J is TRBJ2-7; TRBD2 aligns across 7 bases. Germline CDR1 reads MGHDK; CDR2 reads SYGVNS. Trimming took 1 base from V and 2 from J; bases not matched to a gene: 14. The CDR3 runs 18 residues. The CDR3 DNA sequence: TGTGCCAGCAGTGAATCTCTGGGGGGGACGCAGTACACCTACGAGCAGTACTTC. Its translation: CASSESLGGTQYTYEQYF.

V usage is TRBV7-9 and J usage is TRBJ1-1; D not certain. This CDR3 has 12 amino acids. The germline gives CDR1 SEHNR, CDR2 FQNEAQ (reference sequence). V lost 4 bases and J 2 bases, leaving 5 bases between the germline ends. As DNA, the CDR3 is TGTGCCAGCAGCTCGTTTAACACTGAAGCTTTCTTT. It yields the protein CASSSFNTEAFF.